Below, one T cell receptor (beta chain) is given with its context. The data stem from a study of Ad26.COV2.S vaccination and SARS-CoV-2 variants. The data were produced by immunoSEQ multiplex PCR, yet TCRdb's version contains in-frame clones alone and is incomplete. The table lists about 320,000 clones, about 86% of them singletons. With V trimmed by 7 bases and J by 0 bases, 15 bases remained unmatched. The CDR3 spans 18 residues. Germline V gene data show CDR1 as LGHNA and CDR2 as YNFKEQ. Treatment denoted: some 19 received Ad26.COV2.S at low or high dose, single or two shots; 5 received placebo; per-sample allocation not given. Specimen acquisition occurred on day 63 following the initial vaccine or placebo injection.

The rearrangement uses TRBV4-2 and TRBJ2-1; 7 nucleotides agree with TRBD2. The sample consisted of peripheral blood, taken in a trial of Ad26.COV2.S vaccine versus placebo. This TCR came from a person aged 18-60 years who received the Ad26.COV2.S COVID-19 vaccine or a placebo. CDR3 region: CASKATAGTTSSYNEQFF. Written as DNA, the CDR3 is TGTGCCAGCAAGGCAACAGCGGGGACGACAAGCTCCTACAATGAGCAGTTCTTC.